This TCR beta chain came from a study of radiation and T cells in renal cell carcinoma. Assay used: immunoSEQ multiplex PCR; TCRdb lists only in-frame clones, some missing. The sample holds some 64,000 clones, approximately 80% seen once. Described time point: blood 4 weeks post-SBRT, at nephrectomy. The treatment is: 15 Gy SBRT to primary tumor, nephrectomy 4 weeks later. This receptor was obtained from a man in his sixties with renal cell carcinoma. The sample here was blood, taken from a patient whose treatment included radiotherapy and nephrectomy.

CDR3: CASSESRASGMRETQYF. The CDR3 bases are TGCGCCAGCAGTGAGTCGCGGGCTAGCGGGATGCGTGAGACCCAGTACTTC. The chain employs TRBV10-1 and TRBJ2-5; 9 bases match TRBD2. The CDR3 spans 17 residues. V was pared by 0 bases and J by 5 bases, with 10 bases of the junction left unmatched. Germline assignment: CDR1 WNHNN and CDR2 SYGVQD (reference sequence).